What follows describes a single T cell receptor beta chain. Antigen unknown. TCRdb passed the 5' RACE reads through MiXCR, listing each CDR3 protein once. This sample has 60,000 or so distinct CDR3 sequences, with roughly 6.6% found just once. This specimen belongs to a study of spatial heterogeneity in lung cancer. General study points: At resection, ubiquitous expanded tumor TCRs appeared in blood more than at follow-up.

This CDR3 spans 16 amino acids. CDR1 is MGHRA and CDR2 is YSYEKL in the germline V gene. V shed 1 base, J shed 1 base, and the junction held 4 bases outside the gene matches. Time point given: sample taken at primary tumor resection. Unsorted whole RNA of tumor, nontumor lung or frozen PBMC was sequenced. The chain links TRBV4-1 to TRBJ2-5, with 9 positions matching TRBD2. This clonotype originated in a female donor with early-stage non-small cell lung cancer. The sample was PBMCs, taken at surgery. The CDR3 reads CASSQGPSGIQETQYF. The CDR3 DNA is TGCGCCAGCAGCCAAGGTCCTAGCGGGATCCAAGAGACCCAGTACTTC.